The 18 T cell receptor beta chains below come from one sample, sequenced in a study of blood T cell repertoires in COVID-19. Method: immunoSEQ multiplex PCR; TCRdb's copy keeps in-frame clones and lacks some. The profile shows about 260,000 clones, around 90% of them singletons. The sequenced sample consisted of peripheral blood. These receptors all come from a woman between 40 and 50 years old with acute or convalescent COVID-19.

This chain joins TRBV4-1 and TRBJ1-2; possible D gene TRBD1, 6 bases. Deletions cut 2 bases from V and 4 bases from J, with 17 bases between. This CDR3 contains 16 residues. Germline V gene data show CDR1 as MGHRA and CDR2 as YSYEKL. The CDR3, as DNA: TGCGCCAGCAGCCAACGACAGGAGAAAACAAGCTATGGCTACACCTTC. Its translation is CASSQRQEKTSYGYTF.

This chain uses TRBV5-6 with TRBJ1-5; the match to TRBD1 covers 9 bases. CDR1 SGHDT and CDR2 YYEEEE come from the germline V gene. The CDR3 runs to 15 residues. Trimming cost V 2 bases and J 4 bases; bases outside gene matches: 4. The CDR3 here is CASSFWTGENQPQHF. As DNA, the CDR3 is TGTGCCAGCAGCTTCTGGACAGGGGAGAATCAGCCCCAGCATTTT.

The gene calls are TRBV24-1 and TRBJ2-3; 10 bases line up with TRBD2. V was clipped by 3 bases and J by 2 bases; unmatched bases: 4. Looked up from germline, CDR1 is KGHDR and CDR2 is SFDVKD. This CDR3 region has 16 residues. The CDR3 spells CATSDHLAGDTDTQYF. In DNA, the CDR3 is TGTGCCACCAGTGATCATCTAGCGGGGGACACAGATACGCAGTATTTT.

The V gene is TRBV5-1, the J gene TRBJ1-1, with 8 bases fitting TRBD1. With V trimmed by 0 bases and J by 7 bases, 8 bases remained unmatched. CDR1 and CDR2 from the germline V gene are SGHRS and YFSETQ. The CDR3 runs 15 residues. The CDR3 reads CASSLAQGAPLEAFF. The CDR3 DNA follows: TGCGCCAGCAGCTTGGCCCAGGGGGCCCCCCTTGAAGCTTTCTTT.

The V and J genes are TRBV9 and TRBJ2-3; the D gene is possibly TRBD2 (6 bases). V was cut by 4 bases and J by 5 bases, with 17 bases left in between. From germline, CDR1 is SGDLS and CDR2 YYNGEE. The CDR3 has 15 amino acids. The CDR3 nucleotides read TGTGCCAGCAGCCCGACACCCCGGCGGGGAGATACGCAGTATTTT. Translating it yields CASSPTPRRGDTQYF.

The chain uses TRBV11-2 and TRBJ2-6; 9 nucleotides align to TRBD1. Germline V gene sequence: CDR1 SGHAT, CDR2 FQNNGV. The CDR3 sequence is 19 residues long. Trimming removed 6 bases from V and 0 bases from J; junction bases left unmatched: 12. CDR3 nucleotide sequence: TGTGCCAGCAGGCAATTTTACAGGGGGCGCATCTCTGGGGCCAACGTCCTGACTTTC. As protein: CASRQFYRGRISGANVLTF.

V gene TRBV19 combines with J gene TRBJ2-5; D is possibly TRBD2 (6 bases). CDR1 is LNHDA, CDR2 SQIVND, per germline (reference sequence). This CDR3 comprises 14 residues. Trimming pared 6 bases from V and 4 bases from J, leaving 15 bases between. CDR3 sequence (DNA): TGTGCCAGTAGCTCTTCGGGGGTTCTAGAGACCCAGTACTTC. Protein sequence: CASSSSGVLETQYF.

This chain uses TRBV21-1 with TRBJ1-5; TRBD1 reflects the table's D call only, with no check against the DNA. TRBV21-1 is listed as a pseudogene. The CDR3 length is 16 residues. The CDR3 sequence: CASSIDREKPNQPQHF. The CDR3 coding sequence is TGTGCCAGCAGCATTGACAGGGAAAAACCGAATCAGCCCCAGCATTTT.

This rearrangement joins TRBV27 to TRBJ1-5, with TRBD1 matching 8 bases. V lost 2 bases, J lost 2 bases, and 11 bases stayed unmatched. The CDR3 contains 18 residues. Looked up from germline, CDR1 is MNHEY and CDR2 is SMNVEV (reference sequence). The chain's CDR3 is CASSLRRQGIGGNQPQHF. In DNA form, the CDR3 reads TGTGCCAGCAGTTTAAGGAGACAGGGGATCGGTGGCAATCAGCCCCAGCATTTT.

The rearrangement joins TRBV19 to TRBJ1-1, with a possible D match to TRBD1 (6 bases). This CDR3 has 13 residues. CDR1 and CDR2 from the germline V gene are LNHDA and SQIVND (reference sequence). V lost 8 bases to trimming and J lost 1 base, with 11 bases between them. The CDR3 loop is CASARGGNTEAFF. In DNA, the CDR3 is TGTGCCAGTGCCAGAGGGGGGAACACTGAAGCTTTCTTT.

The chain links TRBV25-1 to TRBJ1-5, with TRBD1 identical over 7 bases. Trimming removed 7 bases from V and 6 bases from J; junction bases left unmatched: 12. Germline V gene sequence: CDR1 MGHDK, CDR2 SYGVNS. The CDR3 length is 15 residues. The CDR3 here is CASTPAGAGGQPQHF. CDR3 nucleotide sequence: TGTGCCAGCACCCCCGCAGGGGCAGGGGGTCAGCCCCAGCATTTT.

This sequence joins TRBV5-6 and TRBJ1-1; TRBD1 agrees at 7 bases. This CDR3 has 16 amino acids. The germline gives CDR1 SGHDT, CDR2 YYEEEE. After removal of 0 bases from V and 0 bases from J, the junction contained 5 bases not matched to a gene. The CDR3 DNA sequence: TGTGCCAGCAGCTTGGGGAGGGGGCCAATGAACACTGAAGCTTTCTTT. Translation: CASSLGRGPMNTEAFF.

This clone appeared a single time. V usage is TRBV5-5 and J usage is TRBJ1-2; 10 bases line up with TRBD1. CDR1 is SGHKS and CDR2 is YYEKEE in the germline V gene (reference sequence). V lost 3 bases and J lost 12; bases outside the gene matches: 2. The CDR3 totals 11 residues. The CDR3 DNA is TGTGCCAGCAGCTCGGACAGGGGGAACACCTTC. As protein: CASSSDRGNTF.

J is TRBJ1-6 and V is TRBV27; TRBD1 matches 9 bases. Germline CDR1 reads MNHEY; CDR2 reads SMNVEV (reference sequence). The CDR3 spans 16 residues. Trimming cost V 8 bases and J 6 bases; bases outside gene matches: 11. Here the CDR3 DNA reads TGTGCCAGCGACCACACAGGGGGCAGGAGTAATTCACCCCTCCACTTT. This translates into CASDHTGGRSNSPLHF.

The chain uses TRBV10-3 and TRBJ1-1, with TRBD1 matching 10 bases. Germline V gives CDR1 ENHRY, CDR2 SYGVKD. The CDR3 spans 18 residues. J was trimmed by 0 bases and V by 8 bases; bases with no gene match: 15. The CDR3, as DNA: TGTGCCATCCGGATGCCGCCGGGACAGGGGAAGATGAACACTGAAGCTTTCTTT. This translates into CAIRMPPGQGKMNTEAFF.

In nucleotides, the CDR3 is TGTGCCAGCAGCCCCGGAGTCGGGTCGTACTATGGCTACACCTTC. It translates to CASSPGVGSYYGYTF. The chain combines TRBV2 with TRBJ1-2; D gene uncertain. Germline CDR1 SNHLY, CDR2 FYNNEI. The length of the CDR3 is 15 residues. V was shortened by 6 bases and J by 3 bases, with 17 bases between the two germline ends.

The chain uses TRBV2 and TRBJ1-5, with D unclear. Trimming left V 7 bases short and J 0 bases short, with 13 bases between. The germline V gene has CDR1 SNHLY and CDR2 FYNNEI. This CDR3 spans 15 amino acids. The CDR3 nucleotides are TGTGCCAGCACACCAGGCGTGTATAGCAATCAGCCCCAGCATTTT. This sequence encodes CASTPGVYSNQPQHF.

The V and J genes are TRBV4-1 and TRBJ2-5, with D possibly being TRBD1 (6 bases). The ends were cut back, 2 bases at V and 3 bases at J, with 19 bases in the middle. CDR1 is MGHRA and CDR2 is YSYEKL in the germline V gene. CDR3 size: 17 residues. CDR3 loop: CASSQLTGMGSEETQYF. The CDR3 DNA sequence: TGCGCCAGCAGCCAATTAACAGGGATGGGTTCCGAAGAGACCCAGTACTTC.